This T cell receptor (beta chain) was identified during a study of cytomegalovirus exposure and HLA in healthy donors (TCRdb year 2017). About the investigation overall: According to an earlier analysis of several hundred of the donors, about 179 million T cells yielded 117 million unique TCR beta sequences and approximately 300 Gb of sequence data. An early release that covered about 600 HLA-typed donors contained approximately 290 gigabases of sequencing data and tens of millions of unique TCR sequences. Of the 300 to 500 genotyped donors, approximately 80% were placed in the genetic ancestry cluster associated with self-reported Caucasian donors. The aim of the study was to test whether cataloging public T cell receptors could identify signatures of past pathogen exposure. The T cell repertoires of under 700 subjects were profiled by immunosequencing and related to cytomegalovirus serostatus. Besides the first cohort of 550 to 750 subjects, a separate validation cohort made up of 120 or so different subjects was used. The study combined high-throughput TCR immunosequencing, statistical association of individual TCRs with disease status, and machine learning to predict cytomegalovirus infection status. A later analysis re-analyzed previously published TCR beta repertoires from 666 donors and added high-resolution HLA genotyping to study TCR occurrence patterns. Rather than using new phenotypic data, the later analysis identified candidate immune exposures from TCR beta sequences and from how often those sequences occurred across donors. An earlier analysis of roughly 580 of the donors used high-throughput TCR beta sequencing to judge whether each TCR beta V gene segment behaved as functional or pseudogenic. Donor age, sex, ethnicity and CMV serostatus were collected together with the repertoire data. A later genetic analysis took genome-wide SNP genotypes for about 65% of the 666 donors and used that subset as a discovery cohort. All discovery cohort repertoires had been generated on a single sequencing platform. HLA typing included class I and class II loci at four-digit resolution. Typing coverage varied by locus: about 629-640 donors for A, B, C, DRB1 and DQB1; 500 to 550 for DQA1; about 590 for DPA1; approximately 450 for DPB1. Because of strong linkage in the cohort, four to six DR-DQ haplotypes were treated as single units for association and clustering. Among a few hundred genotyped donors of the cohort, an average of 235,054 unique TCR beta nucleotide sequences were sequenced per donor, roughly 18% of them non-productive.

Findings and caveats that apply to the study as a whole: A total of fewer than 200 TCR beta chains were listed by the study as associated with cytomegalovirus. A later analysis found that most CMV-associated TCR beta chains appeared HLA-restricted, with HLA associations seemingly driven largely by CMV exposure. Roughly uniform sequencing depth across donors was assumed in presence/absence analyses, although this assumption may not hold. In both the original and validation cohorts, the classifier was reported to diagnose cytomegalovirus status with high specificity and sensitivity. Fewer than 20 rarely observed V segments, including chromosome 9 orphons, were excluded from the earlier analysis of about 610 of the donors because counts were too low. In a later analysis, several top co-occurrence clusters were reported to appear linked to parvovirus B19, influenza, CMV and Epstein-Barr virus. Only TCR beta chains were sequenced in this cohort, and the absence of alpha or paired-chain data limited detectable features. A later genetic analysis reported fewer N-insertions in productive TCRs among donors in an Asian-associated ancestry cluster than the roughly 700-donor mean. Most TCR sequences were seen in very few donors, while some public TCRs were found in many individuals. In a later analysis, TCR association rates were found to vary across HLA loci, with the most associated TCRs seen for DRB1 alleles and the fewest for HLA-C alleles. A later genetic analysis associated a missense DCLRE1C variant with V-gene and J-gene trimming of TCR beta chains, and an independent cohort replicated the association. It was suggested by the authors that the approach could potentially be generalized to other disease states and immunological phenotypes. A further reported finding was that TCR beta sequences accurately predicted the HLA-A and HLA-B alleles for most subjects in the first cohort. The only immune exposure information available for the cohort was CMV serostatus. When HLA alleles, especially DR and DQ, strongly co-occurred, attributing TCR associations to individual alleles was difficult. A later analysis found that HLA-associated TCR beta chains were more clonally expanded and had lower generation probabilities than equally common non-associated chains. In a later analysis, around 17,000 TCR beta sequences were associated with specific HLA alleles at a false discovery rate of 0.05. Because HLA typing was unavailable for some donors at each locus, only the typed subset was used in association tests. In an earlier analysis of over 550 of the donors, most TCR beta V segments were observed in productive rearrangements about 87% or about 30% of the time, broadly matching IMGT annotations. Some IMGT-functional V segments, including TRBV6-2 and TRBV6-3, could not be distinguished by the 87-base-pair reads and were therefore excluded. A few of the identified cytomegalovirus-associated TCR beta chains were confirmed in vitro to be specific for cytomegalovirus antigens. A cluster of highly shared sequence variants was judged likely to represent a technical artifact of the sequencing pipeline. Linkage disequilibrium might explain the correlated functional status among segregating V segments, but an unknown experimental factor could not be excluded.

The cohort consisted of hundreds of healthy bone marrow donors. Cohort members were all nominally healthy when sampled, although unrecorded immune exposures were likely present. The donor was CMV seronegative and belonged to the group of 350 to 400 seronegative cohort members. Every donor gave a peripheral blood sample, and the peripheral blood mononuclear cells from that sample were used for TCR beta sequencing. Genomic DNA extraction from the blood cell samples was performed with the Qiagen DNeasy Blood Extraction Kit. Comments on this clone: There is no known antigen for this receptor. Base qualities are missing; no much larger clone stands one base away.

The receptor library was made with the immunoSEQ multiplex PCR assay. The multiplex PCR relied on a mix of 60 forward primers for TCR Vbeta segments and 13 reverse primers for TCR Jbeta segments. A multiplex PCR assay on genomic DNA amplified the CDR3 region of rearranged TCR beta genes. The Illumina HiSeq System was used to sequence the amplified TCR beta libraries as 87-base-pair reads. Concerning the study's data processing: Across the 666 repertoires, a later analysis counted tens of millions of unique TCR beta chains, some 11 million of which were shared by at least two donors. A nearest-neighbor algorithm error-corrected the raw reads and collapsed the reads into unique sequences, merging closely related sequences to remove PCR and sequencing errors. V, D and J gene segments were assigned by aligning CDR3 sequences to IMGT reference sequences. Each retained sequence needed at least a six-nucleotide match to both a V gene segment and a J gene segment. Rearrangements were called productive when the CDR3 lacked stop codons and stayed in frame with V and J; all others were non-productive. Following IMGT convention, CDR3 was defined as the stretch from the second conserved V-encoded cysteine up to the conserved J-encoded phenylalanine. The earlier analysis of 500 to 600 of the donors excluded sequences that lacked an unambiguous match to a single V gene segment. An earlier analysis of several hundred of the donors called V segments functional above 56.7% productive rearrangements and segregating when the between-donor standard deviation exceeded 5%. A statistical classification framework was built to diagnose cytomegalovirus status from the catalog of TCR beta chain sequences. V and J gene assignment, in a later analysis, came from comparing TCR nucleotide sequences with IMGT/GENE-DB human TR gene sequences. Using the TCRdist pipeline, a later analysis assigned CDR3 sequences along with most-parsimonious VDJ recombination scenarios. In a later analysis, each TCR beta chain was defined by its CDR3 amino acid sequence together with its V-gene family, and reads without a unique V-gene family were excluded. As a way to deal with suspected cross-contamination and a sequencing artifact, a later analysis dropped 500 to 700 nucleotide sequences that were highly shared and had low generation probability. In a later analysis, a clonal expansion index was calculated for each public chain from normalized within-repertoire ranks of inferred template counts. Generation probabilities in a later analysis came from a VDJ recombination model fitted to out-of-frame rearrangements, and those results were checked against IGoR. In a later analysis, hypergeometric tests were used to score TCR-TCR, TCR-HLA and TCR-CMV co-occurrence, with a repertoire-size bias correction applied to TCR pairs. False discovery rates were estimated in a later analysis by permuting HLA or CMV assignments 20 times. A later analysis grouped co-occurring TCRs with DBSCAN, adding TCRdist sequence similarity when clustering within HLA-allele-positive subsets. Repertoires with fewer than 30,000 or more than 120,000 public chains, plus five repertoires with anomalous nucleotide sharing, were excluded from co-occurrence clustering. As stored in TCRdb, this immuneACCESS dataset retains in-frame rearrangements with V and J assigned. A fraction of the clones does not appear; measured against another copy, unresolved V genes explain less than half of the discrepancy, and the remainder lacks a known reason. That table furnishes V, J and clone size, whereas the DNA furnished D and trimming. This sample holds 100,000 to 150,000 clones; 55% to 80% were observed only once. The top ten constitute approximately 2.5% of the sample.

The CDR3 holds 18 amino acids from the cysteine to the phenylalanine. The sequence is cut down to CDR3 DNA, 54 bases in frame from base 1. The germline V gene (reference sequence) supplies CDR1 SGHNT and CDR2 YYREEE. V loses 0 bases at its end and J loses 0 bases; junction bases beyond the gene matches: 8. What was sequenced was PBMCs. This receptor was identified in a woman between 40 and 55 years old in good health and CMV-seronegative. The sequence joins TRBV5-4 to TRBJ2-4; 8 middle bases align to TRBD2. Here the CDR3 is given as CASSLGASGSLAKNIQYF. The nucleotide sequence is TGTGCCAGCAGCTTGGGAGCTAGCGGGTCCCTAGCCAAAAACATTCAGTACTTC.